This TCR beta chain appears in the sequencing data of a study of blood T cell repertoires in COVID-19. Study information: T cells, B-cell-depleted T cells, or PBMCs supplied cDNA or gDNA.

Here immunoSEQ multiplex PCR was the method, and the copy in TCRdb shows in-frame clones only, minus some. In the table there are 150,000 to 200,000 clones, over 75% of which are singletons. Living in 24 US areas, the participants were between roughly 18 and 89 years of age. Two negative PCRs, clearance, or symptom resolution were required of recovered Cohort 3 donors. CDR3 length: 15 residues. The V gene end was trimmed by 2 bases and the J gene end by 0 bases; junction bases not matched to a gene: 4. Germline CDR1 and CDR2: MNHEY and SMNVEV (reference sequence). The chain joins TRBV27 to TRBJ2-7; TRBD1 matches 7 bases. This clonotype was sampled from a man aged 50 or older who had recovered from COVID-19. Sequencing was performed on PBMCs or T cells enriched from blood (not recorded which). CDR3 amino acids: CASSLRTGSSYEQYF. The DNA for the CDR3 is TGTGCCAGCAGTTTACGGACAGGCAGCTCCTACGAGCAGTACTTC.